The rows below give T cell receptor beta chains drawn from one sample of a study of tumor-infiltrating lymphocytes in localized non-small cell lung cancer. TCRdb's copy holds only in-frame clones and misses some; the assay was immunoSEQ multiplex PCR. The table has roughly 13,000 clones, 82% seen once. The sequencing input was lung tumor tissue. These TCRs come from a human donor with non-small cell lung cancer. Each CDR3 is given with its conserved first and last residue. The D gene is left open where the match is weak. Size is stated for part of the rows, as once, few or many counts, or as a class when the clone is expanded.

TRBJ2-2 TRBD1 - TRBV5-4 TGTGCCAGCAGCTATAAGGCCGGGACAGGAGTCACCGGGGAGCTGTTTTTT CASSYKAGTGVTGELFF
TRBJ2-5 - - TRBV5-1 TGCGCCAGCAGGTCCGGACCGACCCAAGAGACCCAGTACTTC CASRSGPTQETQYF
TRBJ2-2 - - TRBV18 TGTGCCAGCATCAGATCCAACAGTGGCACCGGGGAGCTGTTTTTT CASIRSNSGTGELFF
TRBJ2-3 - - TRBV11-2 TGTGCCAGCAGCTTACTAGGCGAGAAAGATACGCAGTATTTT CASSLLGEKDTQYF
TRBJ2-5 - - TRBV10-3 TGTGCCACCAATCAGGGCCGAGAGACCCAGTACTTC CATNQGRETQYF
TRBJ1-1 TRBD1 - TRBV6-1 TGTGCCAGCAGTGCCGCCGGGACAGGGGCGCGGGACACTGAAGCTTTCTTT CASSAAGTGARDTEAFF
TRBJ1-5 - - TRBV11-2 TGTGCCAGCAGCTTGGGTCTTGGACAGCCCCAGCATTTT CASSLGLGQPQHF
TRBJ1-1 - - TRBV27 TGTGCCAGCAGTTCCTATTTTTGCGAAGCTTTCTTT CASSSYFCEAFF
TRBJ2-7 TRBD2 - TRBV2 TGTGCCAGCAGTGCCGGGACTAGTCGTAACGAGCAGTACTTC CASSAGTSRNEQYF
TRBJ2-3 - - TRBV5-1 TGCGCCAGCAGCTTGGTTAGCGGACCTAGCACAGATACGCAGTATTTT CASSLVSGPSTDTQYF
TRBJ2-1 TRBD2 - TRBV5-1 TGCGCCAGCAGCAGGACTAGCGGGAGCTACAATGAGCAGTTCTTC CASSRTSGSYNEQFF
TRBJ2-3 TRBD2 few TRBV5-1 TGCGCCAGCAGCTTAGGGAGACTAGCGGGGGGCACAGATACGCAGTATTTT CASSLGRLAGGTDTQYF
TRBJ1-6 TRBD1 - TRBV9 TGTGCCAGCAGGGTGACAGGGGCGGACGGTTCACCCCTCCACTTT CASRVTGADGSPLHF
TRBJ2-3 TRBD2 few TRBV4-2 TGTGCCAGCAGCCAAGACGGGGCTAGCGGGGGGTCAGATACGCAGTATTTT CASSQDGASGGSDTQYF
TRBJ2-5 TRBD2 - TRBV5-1 TGCGCCAGCAGCCCCACGGGGGGACAAGAGACCCAGTACTTC CASSPTGGQETQYF
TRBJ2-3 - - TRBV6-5 TGTGCCACAACCCTTAAGGCAGATACGCAGTATTTT CATTLKADTQYF
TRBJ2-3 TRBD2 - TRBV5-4 TGTGCCAGCAGCTCGAGACTAGCGGGGCCTAGCACAGATACGCAGTATTTT CASSSRLAGPSTDTQYF
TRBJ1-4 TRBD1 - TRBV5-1 TGCGCCAGCAGCTTTGGGGGGGACAGGGGTGAAAAACTGTTTTTT CASSFGGDRGEKLFF
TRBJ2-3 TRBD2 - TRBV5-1 TGCGCCAGCAAGACAGCGGGAGCGAGAGATACGCAGTATTTT CASKTAGARDTQYF
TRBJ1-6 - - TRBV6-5 TGTGCCAGCAGTTACTCCCCCGACGGGGGTTCACCCCTCCACTTT CASSYSPDGGSPLHF
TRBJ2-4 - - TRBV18 TGTGCCAGCTCACCGGACGTGGGCATTCAGTACTTC CASSPDVGIQYF
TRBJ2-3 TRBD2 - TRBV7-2 TGTGCCAGCAGCTCGGGGGAGGGGTGGAGCGGGAGGGCCCCAGATACGCAGTATTTT CASSSGEGWSGRAPDTQYF